The rows below give T cell receptor beta chains drawn from one sample of a study of beta chain features in type 1 diabetes. Libraries were prepared by immunoSEQ multiplex PCR; TCRdb keeps only in-frame clonotypes and omits some of them. Among hundreds of thousands of clones listed, 25% to 35% were seen once. The sequenced sample was naive CD4+ T cells from blood. These TCRs come from a man in his late teens or twenties in good health. The CDR3 runs from the conserved cysteine through the conserved F or W. Fields, in order: clone size, V gene, D gene, J gene, CDR3 DNA, CDR3 protein. The D gene is left open where the match is weak. Clone size, where shown, is once, few, many, or a class for clones that have expanded.

>few|TRBV28|.|TRBJ2-7
TGTGCCAGCCTCCCCTGGGGTCCCTACGAGCAGTACTTC
CASLPWGPYEQYF
>few|TRBV29-1|TRBD1|TRBJ2-3
TGCAGCGTTGCGGACAGGCGCACAGATACGCAGTATTTT
CSVADRRTDTQYF
>.|TRBV6-1|.|TRBJ1-1
TGTGCCAGCAGTGAAGCCTTTACTGAAGCTTTCTTT
CASSEAFTEAFF
>few|TRBV7-9|.|TRBJ1-4
TGTGCCAGCAGCCTTAGCGGGGTTACAACTAATGAAAAACTGTTTTTT
CASSLSGVTTNEKLFF
>.|TRBV7-8|TRBD2|TRBJ2-1
TGTGCCAGCATCCGAGGGGCTAGCGGGTACAATGAGCAGTTCTTC
CASIRGASGYNEQFF
>.|TRBV7-2|.|TRBJ2-3
TGTGCCAGCAGCTTAGTTGGGGCCCCCGATACGCAGTATTTT
CASSLVGAPDTQYF
>.|TRBV4-3|.|TRBJ2-1
TGCGCCAGCAGCCAAGAATGGACGGGAGTCACCTACAATGAGCAGTTCTTC
CASSQEWTGVTYNEQFF
>.|TRBV7-2|.|TRBJ2-3
TGTGCCAGCACCGAACGGGGGCTGTTAATCACAGATACGCAGTATTTT
CASTERGLLITDTQYF
>few|TRBV14|.|TRBJ1-2
TGTGCCAGCAGCCAAAGCTTTATAGCTGGTGGCTACACCTTC
CASSQSFIAGGYTF
>.|TRBV29-1|.|TRBJ2-2
TGCAGCGGGTCCCTAGCCGGGGAGCTGTTTTTT
CSGSLAGELFF
>few|TRBV5-5|.|TRBJ1-2
TGTGCCAGCAGCTTGCTGGGCAACTATGGCTACACCTTC
CASSLLGNYGYTF
>.|TRBV7-9|.|TRBJ1-4
TGTGCCAGCAGCTTCCCAATAGGGACGGTAGATGAAAAACTGTTTTTT
CASSFPIGTVDEKLFF
>.|TRBV29-1|TRBD2|TRBJ2-7
TGCAGCGTTGCGGTTAATCCTAGCGGGATGTACTACGAGCAGTACTTC
CSVAVNPSGMYYEQYF
>.|TRBV30|TRBD1|TRBJ1-3
TGTGCCTGGAGGCGGACAGGAAACTCTGGAAACACCATATATTTT
CAWRRTGNSGNTIYF
>few|TRBV7-9|TRBD1|TRBJ2-7
TGTGCCAGCAGCCCCTTGGGGGACAGGGTGGACGAGCAGTACTTC
CASSPLGDRVDEQYF
>.|TRBV19|.|TRBJ2-1
TGTGCCAGTAGTATCCTAGACTACAGCAATGAGCAGTTCTTC
CASSILDYSNEQFF
>few|TRBV30|TRBD2|TRBJ2-3
TGTGCCGGGTCGACTAGCGGGAGAGGGTATTTT
CAGSTSGRGYF
>.|TRBV30|TRBD1|TRBJ2-5
TGTGCCTGGAGTTCCTCCCGACAGGGGACGCACTTC
CAWSSSRQGTHF
>few|TRBV7-2|.|TRBJ2-3
TGTGCCAGCAGCTTAGAATTTAGCACAGATACGCAGTATTTT
CASSLEFSTDTQYF
>few|TRBV29-1|TRBD1|TRBJ2-3
TGCAGCGTTCACAACAGGGGGCGGTCAGATACGCAGTATTTT
CSVHNRGRSDTQYF
>.|TRBV27|TRBD1|TRBJ2-5
TGTGCCAGCAGTTTAAGTACAGGGGCCCCGGAGACCCAGTACTTC
CASSLSTGAPETQYF
>few|TRBV14|.|TRBJ2-3
TGTGCCAGCAGCCAAGTCAGAGTCGTTGGGACAGATACGCAGTATTTT
CASSQVRVVGTDTQYF
>few|TRBV7-2|TRBD1|TRBJ1-4
TGTGCCAGCAGCTTGGACAGGGAAGAAAAACTGTTTTTT
CASSLDREEKLFF
>.|TRBV9|TRBD1|TRBJ1-2
TGTGCCAGCAGCGCCCTGACAGGGGGACTCTATGGCTACACCTTC
CASSALTGGLYGYTF
>few|TRBV30|TRBD2|TRBJ2-3
TGTGCCCGGACTAGCGGGTGGGCAGATACGCAGTATTTT
CARTSGWADTQYF
>few|TRBV6-5|.|TRBJ2-5
TGTGCCAGCAGCAACACCGCCGAGAGGACCCAGTACTTC
CASSNTAERTQYF
>few|TRBV4-2|TRBD1|TRBJ1-2
TGTGCCAGCAGCCAAAGTCGGGGGACAGCGTATGGCTACACCTTC
CASSQSRGTAYGYTF
>few|TRBV18|TRBD1|TRBJ2-1
TGTGCCAGCTCACCACCGGACAGGGCGAGTAATGAGCAGTTCTTC
CASSPPDRASNEQFF
>.|TRBV7-2|TRBD2|TRBJ2-1
TGTGCCAGCAGGGGACTAGCGGGAAGTGAGCAGTTCTTC
CASRGLAGSEQFF
>.|TRBV2|.|TRBJ2-5
TGTGCCAGCAGTCCTACAGGGGAGGGGACCCAGTACTTC
CASSPTGEGTQYF
>few|TRBV7-7|TRBD1|TRBJ2-7
TGTGCTAGCAGCCTGGACAGGCTAGACGAGCAGTACTTC
CASSLDRLDEQYF
>few|TRBV6-1|.|TRBJ1-5
TGTGCCAGCAGTCAGGAGCATAGCAATCAGCCCCAGCATTTT
CASSQEHSNQPQHF